These T cell receptor beta chains were read from a single sample in a study of shared clonotypes between healthy human individuals. Data came from immunoSEQ multiplex PCR; TCRdb stores just in-frame clones and leaves some out. The table shows around 1 million clones, with 60% to 85% occurring only once. The sequenced sample was memory CD4+ T cells sorted from blood. The receptors come from a man younger than 35 in good health. Both conserved end residues are part of each CDR3. D genes are given only for firm matches. A row's size may be missing; if present it is once, few, many or a size class.

>.|.|TRBJ2-2|TRBV9
CASSRAGQNTGELFF
TGTGCCAGCAGTAGAGCCGGACAGAACACCGGGGAGCTGTTTTTT
>TRBD2|.|TRBJ2-7|TRBV6-1
CASRPGLAVYEQYF
TGTGCCAGCAGGCCGGGACTAGCGGTATACGAGCAGTACTTC
>.|.|TRBJ2-7|TRBV2
CASSPWVGYEQYF
TGTGCCAGCAGTCCATGGGTAGGCTACGAGCAGTACTTC
>.|.|TRBJ1-5|TRBV19
CASSPSVSNQPQHF
TGTGCCAGTAGCCCCTCGGTCAGCAATCAGCCCCAGCATTTT
>.|few|TRBJ1-6|TRBV11-2
CASRVGIRDNSPLHF
TGTGCCAGCAGGGTGGGCATTAGGGATAATTCACCCCTCCACTTT
>TRBD2|.|TRBJ2-3|TRBV10-3
CAISDLAGERISTDTQYF
TGTGCCATCAGTGACCTAGCGGGGGAAAGAATTAGCACAGATACGCAGTATTTT
>.|.|TRBJ2-7|TRBV4-1
CASSHVPVTAYYEQYF
TGCGCCAGCAGCCATGTCCCCGTGACAGCCTACTACGAGCAGTACTTC
>.|.|TRBJ1-4|TRBV10-3
CAISDWGTDEKLFF
TGTGCCATCAGTGACTGGGGGACGGATGAAAAACTGTTTTTT
>.|many|TRBJ1-3|TRBV7-2
CASSLDPGSGNTIYF
TGTGCCAGCAGCTTAGATCCAGGGTCTGGAAACACCATATATTTT
>.|once|TRBJ2-7|TRBV6-6
CASILGPRASSYEQYF
TGTGCCAGCATCCTCGGGCCGCGGGCCAGCTCCTACGAGCAGTACTTC
>.|.|TRBJ2-4|TRBV18
CASSPRLEKIAKNIQYF
TGTGCCAGCTCACCGAGACTGGAGAAGATAGCCAAAAACATTCAGTACTTC
>.|.|TRBJ1-1|TRBV7-9
CASSLNQGQGSEAFF
TGTGCCAGCAGCTTAAATCAGGGGCAGGGGAGTGAAGCTTTCTTT
>TRBD2|.|TRBJ2-5|TRBV20-1
CSDSGGETQYF
TGCAGTGATAGCGGGGGAGAGACCCAGTACTTC
>.|.|TRBJ1-1|TRBV11-2
CASNPDGLNTEAFF
TGTGCCAGCAACCCAGACGGATTGAACACTGAAGCTTTCTTT
>TRBD1|few|TRBJ1-5|TRBV7-9
CASSLGQQNQPQHF
TGTGCCAGCAGCCTGGGACAGCAAAACCAGCCCCAGCATTTT
>.|.|TRBJ1-2|TRBV30
CAWSTLGGYTF
TGTGCCTGGAGTACCCTTGGTGGCTACACCTTC
>.|.|TRBJ1-5|TRBV5-8
CASSRGGLYQPQHF
TGTGCCAGCAGCCGGGGGGGTCTCTATCAGCCCCAGCATTTT
>.|.|TRBJ2-6|TRBV9
CASSVDYNFGANVLTF
TGTGCCAGCAGCGTAGATTACAATTTCGGGGCCAACGTCCTGACTTTC
>TRBD1|.|TRBJ1-1|TRBV18
CASSPRDRGILGTEAFF
TGTGCCAGCTCACCCCGGGACAGGGGTATTTTAGGTACTGAAGCTTTCTTT
>.|.|TRBJ1-6|TRBV30
CAWSEGWGGNSPLHF
TGTGCCTGGAGTGAAGGTTGGGGAGGTAATTCACCCCTCCACTTT
>.|.|TRBJ2-4|TRBV7-9
CASSLYRPGAKNIQYF
TGTGCCAGCAGCTTATACCGCCCGGGAGCCAAAAACATTCAGTACTTC
>TRBD1|.|TRBJ1-5|TRBV2
CASSPGTGGNQPQHF
TGTGCCAGCAGCCCCGGGACAGGTGGCAATCAGCCCCAGCATTTT
>TRBD2|.|TRBJ2-1|TRBV19
CASSIEATGTSFYNEQFF
TGTGCCAGTAGTATAGAGGCCACCGGGACTAGCTTTTACAATGAGCAGTTCTTC
>.|.|TRBJ2-7|TRBV5-6
CASSLPSSYEQYF
TGTGCCAGCAGCTTGCCATCCTCCTACGAGCAGTACTTC
>.|.|TRBJ1-1|TRBV30
CAWSVQTEAFF
TGTGCCTGGAGTGTACAGACTGAAGCTTTCTTT
>.|.|TRBJ2-2|TRBV6-1
CASSEQGAGGELFF
TGTGCCAGCAGCGAACAGGGAGCGGGCGGGGAGCTGTTTTTT
>.|.|TRBJ1-5|TRBV7-2
CASSSSRVVGNQPQHF
TGTGCCAGCAGTTCAAGTAGGGTTGTTGGCAATCAGCCCCAGCATTTT
>.|few|TRBJ1-1|TRBV19
CASSIRGMNTEAFF
TGTGCCAGTAGTATAAGAGGGATGAACACTGAAGCTTTCTTT
>TRBD1|.|TRBJ1-3|TRBV5-6
CASSLGSGQGVAGNTIYF
TGTGCCAGCAGCTTGGGTTCGGGACAGGGTGTTGCTGGAAACACCATATATTTT
>.|.|TRBJ2-7|TRBV21-1
CASAKAGGGQYF
TGTGCCAGCGCCAAAGCGGGAGGAGGGCAGTACTTC
>.|.|TRBJ1-5|TRBV10-2
CASSESRSAGPQHF
TGCGCCAGCAGTGAGTCCCGCAGCGCTGGGCCCCAGCATTTT
>.|.|TRBJ1-6|TRBV5-7
CASRWTVNSPLHF
TGTGCCAGCAGATGGACAGTAAATTCACCCCTCCACTTT
>.|few|TRBJ1-1|TRBV30
CAWSTGGQAFF
TGTGCCTGGAGTACGGGCGGGCAAGCTTTCTTT
>TRBD2|.|TRBJ2-3|TRBV30
CAWKTSGTDTQYF
TGTGCCTGGAAGACTAGCGGCACAGATACGCAGTATTTT
>TRBD2|.|TRBJ2-7|TRBV7-2
CASSLRSGGSSYEQYF
TGTGCCAGCAGCTTAAGGTCGGGAGGGTCCTCCTACGAGCAGTACTTC
>TRBD2|once|TRBJ2-7|TRBV14
CASSPGRASGVYEQYF
TGTGCCAGCAGCCCAGGAAGGGCTAGCGGGGTTTACGAGCAGTACTTC
>TRBD2|.|TRBJ2-3|TRBV5-1
CASCRDYPSTDTQYF
TGCGCCAGCTGCCGGGACTATCCTAGCACAGATACGCAGTATTTT
>.|.|TRBJ2-2|TRBV18
CASSPRGSTGELFF
TGTGCCAGCTCACCAAGGGGGTCCACCGGGGAGCTGTTTTTT
>TRBD2|few|TRBJ2-3|TRBV5-1
CASSARPSGGTDTQYF
TGCGCCAGCAGCGCCCGCCCTAGCGGTGGGACAGATACGCAGTATTTT
>TRBD2|.|TRBJ2-1|TRBV5-5
CASSLGLAGEYNEQFF
TGTGCCAGCAGCTTGGGGCTAGCGGGAGAATACAATGAGCAGTTCTTC
>.|.|TRBJ2-7|TRBV20-1
CSVQQDYEQYF
TGCAGTGTGCAACAGGACTACGAGCAGTACTTC
>.|.|TRBJ2-2|TRBV7-9
CASSTDNRATGELFF
TGTGCCAGCAGCACCGACAACAGGGCCACCGGGGAGCTGTTTTTT
>TRBD1|.|TRBJ1-4|TRBV11-1
CASSLVSGRGNEKLFF
TGTGCCAGCAGCTTAGTAAGCGGCAGGGGGAATGAAAAACTGTTTTTT
>.|few|TRBJ1-2|TRBV18
CASSPTDNYGYTF
TGTGCCAGCTCACCAACAGACAACTATGGCTACACCTTC
>.|.|TRBJ2-5|TRBV6-5
CASSYRGFGETQYF
TGTGCCAGCAGTTACCGAGGGTTCGGGGAGACCCAGTACTTC
>.|few|TRBJ1-1|TRBV28
CASSHERRNTEAFF
TGTGCCAGCAGTCACGAGAGGAGGAACACTGAAGCTTTCTTT
>.|.|TRBJ2-3|TRBV5-1
CASSKDGKGTDTQYF
TGCGCCAGCAGCAAGGACGGGAAGGGCACAGATACGCAGTATTTT
>.|.|TRBJ1-1|TRBV5-4
CASSHQQVGLAFF
TGTGCCAGCAGCCACCAGCAGGTAGGACTGGCTTTCTTT
>.|once|TRBJ1-5|TRBV27
CASSTKEHQPQHF
TGTGCCAGCAGCACTAAGGAACATCAGCCCCAGCATTTT
>.|.|TRBJ1-1|TRBV11-2
CASSLVEGTEAFF
TGTGCCAGCAGCTTAGTTGAGGGCACTGAAGCTTTCTTT